This T cell receptor (beta chain) emerged from a study of T cells after yellow fever vaccination. TCRdb processed the 5' RACE reads anew with MiXCR; each CDR3 protein has one entry. The sample holds approximately 180,000 distinct CDR3 sequences, 6.2% seen once. The table lists this clonotype with a few counts. Its antigen remains unknown. General study findings and limits: There was a small share of clonotypes that showed up in both the CD4 and CD8 compartments. Most primary-vaccination clones reappeared after the booster (more than 95% CD4, 75% to 90% CD8).

V was trimmed by 6 bases and J by 8 bases, leaving 14 bases between them. The CDR3 runs 14 residues. Germline CDR1 and CDR2: LGHNT and FRNRAP. This sequence was found in a young man who received the YFV17D yellow fever vaccine. This chain joins TRBV12-5 and TRBJ1-6; D is possibly TRBD1 (6 bases). The specimen comprised CD4+ T cells sorted from PBMCs, sampled on the day of the first yellow fever vaccination. CDR3 amino acids: CASGSQGLDSPLHF. Written as DNA, the CDR3 is TGTGCTAGTGGCTCACAGGGACTGGATTCACCCCTCCACTTT. Drawing the rest from reference TRBV12-5 and TRBJ1-6, the complete variable domain is DARVTQTPRHKVTEMGQEVTMRCQPILGHNTVFWYRQTMMQGLELLAYFRNRAPLDDSGMPKDRFSAEMPDATLATLKIQPSEPRDSAVYFCASGSQGLDSPLHFGNGTRLTVT.